The clone carrying this TCR beta chain showed up just once. In the authors' methods: Nucleated cell counts were estimated from reference gene primer amplification. TCRdb keeps only in-frame clones here, not all; method: immunoSEQ multiplex PCR. Clone size and V and J calls were adopted from that table, with D and trimming inferred from the DNA. This sample has a few hundred thousand clones, with 85% found just once. This specimen comes from a study of blood T cell repertoires in COVID-19. About the study: COVID-19 samples collected from the United States, Italy and Spain covered acute and convalescent phases. In each case, the material was cDNA or gDNA derived from T cells, B-cell-depleted T cells, or PBMCs.

Trimming took 4 bases from V and 4 from J; bases not matched to a gene: 5. The CDR3 loop spans 15 amino acids. From germline, CDR1 is SGHNT and CDR2 YENEEA. Material for sequencing was peripheral blood. The sequence was collected from a man aged 50-59 years with active or convalescent COVID-19. The J gene is TRBJ2-2, the V gene TRBV11-3; 8 nucleotides align to TRBD1. CDR3 DNA: TGTGCCAGCAGCTACGACAGGGGCAGCACCGGGGAGCTGTTTTTT. It specifies CASSYDRGSTGELFF.